These T cell receptor beta chains were read from a single sample in a study of control samples from healthy donors and cancer patients. Data came from immunoSEQ multiplex PCR; TCRdb stores just in-frame clones and leaves some out. Here the sample spans over 200,000 clones, over 75% being singletons. The sample was PBMCs. The receptors originated from a woman aged 55-70 years with lung cancer. Both conserved end residues are part of each CDR3. D genes are given only for firm matches. Not all rows give a size; the values are once, few, many and, for expanded clones, a class.

14,TRBV5-5,TRBJ1-2,TRBD1,NA,CASAPGQGGYGYTF,TGTGCCAGCGCCCCTGGACAGGGGGGTTATGGCTACACCTTC
15,TRBV4-1,TRBJ2-2,NA,NA,CASSQESSSPGELFF,TGCGCCAGCAGCCAAGAAAGCTCAAGCCCCGGGGAGCTGTTTTTT
15,TRBV5-4,TRBJ2-3,NA,NA,CASSLEPKTPDTQYF,TGTGCCAGCAGCTTGGAACCCAAAACGCCAGATACGCAGTATTTT
15,TRBV19,TRBJ2-2,NA,NA,CASKLGSGGTGELFF,TGTGCCAGTAAATTGGGAAGTGGGGGGACCGGGGAGCTGTTTTTT
16,TRBV9,TRBJ2-1,TRBD2,once,CASSVGGSGVYNEQFF,TGTGCCAGCAGCGTAGGGGGTAGCGGGGTCTACAATGAGCAGTTCTTC
17,TRBV9,TRBJ2-5,TRBD2,NA,CASSVTSSGVLQETQYF,TGTGCCAGCAGCGTAACCTCTAGCGGGGTGCTTCAAGAGACCCAGTACTTC
14,TRBV5-1,TRBJ1-2,NA,NA,CASSSGTKNYGYTF,TGCGCCAGCAGCTCCGGGACTAAGAACTATGGCTACACCTTC
17,TRBV6-2/TRBV6-3,TRBJ2-1,NA,NA,CASSYSRGPRSYNEQFF,TGTGCCAGCAGTTACTCCCGTGGGCCCCGGTCCTACAATGAGCAGTTCTTC
12,TRBV6-5,TRBJ2-5,TRBD2,NA,CASAGGRETQYF,TGTGCCAGCGCGGGGGGCCGAGAGACCCAGTACTTC
14,TRBV27,TRBJ1-2,TRBD1,NA,CASRWQGADYGYTF,TGTGCCAGCCGCTGGCAGGGGGCGGACTATGGCTACACCTTC